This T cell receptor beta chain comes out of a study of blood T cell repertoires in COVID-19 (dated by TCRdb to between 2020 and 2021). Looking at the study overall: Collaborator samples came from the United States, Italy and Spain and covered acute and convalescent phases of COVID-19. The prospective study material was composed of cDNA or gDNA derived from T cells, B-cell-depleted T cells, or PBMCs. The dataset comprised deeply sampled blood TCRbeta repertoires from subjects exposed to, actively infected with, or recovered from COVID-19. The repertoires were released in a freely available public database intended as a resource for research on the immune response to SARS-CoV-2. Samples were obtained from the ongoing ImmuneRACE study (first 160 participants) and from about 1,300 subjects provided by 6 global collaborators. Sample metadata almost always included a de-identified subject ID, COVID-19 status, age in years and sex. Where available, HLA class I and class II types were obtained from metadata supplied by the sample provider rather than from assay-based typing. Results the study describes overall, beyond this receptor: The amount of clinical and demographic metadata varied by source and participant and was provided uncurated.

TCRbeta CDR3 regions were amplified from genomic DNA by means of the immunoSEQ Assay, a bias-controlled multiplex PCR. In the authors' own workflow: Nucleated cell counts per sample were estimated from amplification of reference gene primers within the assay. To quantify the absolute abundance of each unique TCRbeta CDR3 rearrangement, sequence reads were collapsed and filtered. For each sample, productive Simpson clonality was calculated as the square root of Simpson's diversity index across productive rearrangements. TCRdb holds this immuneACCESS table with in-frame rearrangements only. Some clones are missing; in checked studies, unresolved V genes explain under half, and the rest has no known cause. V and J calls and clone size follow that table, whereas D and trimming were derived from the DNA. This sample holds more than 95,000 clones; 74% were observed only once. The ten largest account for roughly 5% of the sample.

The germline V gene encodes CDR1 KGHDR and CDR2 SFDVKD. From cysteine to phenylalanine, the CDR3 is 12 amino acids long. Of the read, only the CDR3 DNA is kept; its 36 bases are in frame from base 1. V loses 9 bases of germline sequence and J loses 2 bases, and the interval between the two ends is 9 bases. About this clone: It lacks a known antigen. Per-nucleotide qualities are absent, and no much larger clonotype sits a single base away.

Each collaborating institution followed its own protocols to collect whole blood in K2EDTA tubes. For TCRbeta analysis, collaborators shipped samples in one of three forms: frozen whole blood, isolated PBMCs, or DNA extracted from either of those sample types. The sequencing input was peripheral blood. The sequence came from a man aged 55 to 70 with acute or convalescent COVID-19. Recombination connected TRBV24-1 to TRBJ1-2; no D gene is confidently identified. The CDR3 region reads CATSRGNYGYTF. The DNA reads TGTGCCACCTCCCGGGGAAACTATGGCTACACCTTC.